These T cell receptor beta chains were read from a single sample in a study of graft-versus-host responses after intestinal transplantation. Antigen specificity for these receptors is unknown. Generated by immunoSEQ multiplex PCR, the TCRdb table keeps only in-frame clones and is missing some. The table has fewer than 50,000 clones, roughly 83% seen once; the top ten hold around 0.5%. Sequenced material: unstimulated CD4+ T cells sorted from spleen or lymph node cells, taken before transplant. All receptors come from a human donor who was the organ donor for an intestinal transplant. CDR3s include the opening cysteine and the closing phenylalanine or tryptophan. The D gene is left open where the match is weak. Size is omitted from some rows. Given values are once, few, many or a class for expanded clones.

d_gene	j_gene	v_gene	abundance	CDR3nt	CDR3aa
TRBD1	TRBJ2-2	TRBV6-9	-	TGTGCCAGCAGCCTTGACAGGGTGAACACCGGGGAGCTGTTTTTT	CASSLDRVNTGELFF
-	TRBJ1-2	TRBV7-2	once	TGTGCCAGCAGCTGGACAGCTAACTATGGCTGCACCTTC	CASSWTANYGCTF
-	TRBJ2-7	TRBV5-1	-	TGCGCCAGCGGGGGACACCTCTCCTACGAGCAGTACTTC	CASGGHLSYEQYF
-	TRBJ1-2	TRBV19	-	TGTGCCAGTAGTATAGTAGGGCCCACGTATGGCTACACCTTC	CASSIVGPTYGYTF
-	TRBJ1-1	TRBV29-1	once	TGCAGCGTTGAAGACGGGACATCCATGAACACTGAAGCTTTCTTT	CSVEDGTSMNTEAFF
TRBD2	TRBJ2-5	TRBV7-2	once	TGTGCCAGCAGCGGGGGACTAGCGGACCGAGAGACCCAGTACTTC	CASSGGLADRETQYF
-	TRBJ2-7	TRBV5-4	-	TGTGCCAGCAGCTTCCAAATAGCGGCTTACGAGCAGTACTTC	CASSFQIAAYEQYF
TRBD2	TRBJ2-3	TRBV30	-	TGTGCCTGGAGAAGTCCCTCGCGGGGGGCCCCTAGCACAGATACGCAGTATTTT	CAWRSPSRGAPSTDTQYF
-	TRBJ2-5	TRBV2	once	TGTGCCAGCAGTGAAGCGCGGGGTGCGAGCCAGTACTTC	CASSEARGASQYF
TRBD1	TRBJ2-5	TRBV19	-	TGTGCCAGTAGTATTGGGGGCGACAGGGGGTACGAGACCCAGTACTTC	CASSIGGDRGYETQYF
TRBD2	TRBJ2-5	TRBV5-1	-	TGCGCCAGCAGCTTCGGGACTAGCGAAGAGACCCAGTACTTC	CASSFGTSEETQYF
-	TRBJ1-4	TRBV7-9	-	TGTGCCAGCAGCTTAGCGGGGACGTTAACTAATGAAAAACTGTTTTTT	CASSLAGTLTNEKLFF
-	TRBJ1-2	TRBV18	-	TGTGCCAGCTCACCAACTCATACAGAGCCTCACTATGGCTACACCTTC	CASSPTHTEPHYGYTF
TRBD1	TRBJ1-2	TRBV18	-	TGTGCCAGCTCACCGAAGACAGGGGTAGGCTACACCTTC	CASSPKTGVGYTF
TRBD2	TRBJ2-3	TRBV5-1	-	TGCGCCAGCAGCTTGGGTGCGGGAGGCACAGATACGCAGTATTTT	CASSLGAGGTDTQYF
TRBD2	TRBJ2-1	TRBV27	-	TGTGCCAGCAGCCCCGCGCTAGCGGGAAAAGGTAATGAGCAGTTCTTC	CASSPALAGKGNEQFF
-	TRBJ1-2	TRBV4-3	-	TGCGCCAGCAGCCAAGGAGTAAAGGGGACGCAAGCCTATGGCTACACCTTC	CASSQGVKGTQAYGYTF
-	TRBJ1-2	TRBV6-5	-	TGTGCCAGCGCGGCGCAGGTCAACTATGGCTACACCTTC	CASAAQVNYGYTF
TRBD1	TRBJ1-3	TRBV9	-	TGTGCCAGCACACCCGACAGGGCTGGAAACACCATATATTTT	CASTPDRAGNTIYF
-	TRBJ1-1	TRBV5-1	-	TGCGCCAGCAGTTTTGGGGGCTACACTGAAGCTTTCTTT	CASSFGGYTEAFF
-	TRBJ1-2	TRBV5-1	few	TGCGCCAGCAGCTTGGCCGGGGGTGGCTACACCTTC	CASSLAGGGYTF
-	TRBJ1-4	TRBV7-9	-	TGTGCCAGCAGCCCGACAGCAACTAATGAAAAACTGTTTTTT	CASSPTATNEKLFF
-	TRBJ2-7	TRBV7-2	-	TGTGCCAGCAGCTTAGTCCCGAGCTACGAGCAGTACTTC	CASSLVPSYEQYF
TRBD1	TRBJ2-2	TRBV25-1	-	TGTGCCAGCAGTTCATCCCGACAGGGGATGACCGGGGAGCTGTTTTTT	CASSSSRQGMTGELFF
TRBD1	TRBJ1-6	TRBV6-5	-	TGTGCCAGCAGGGGGACAGGGGGCAATTCACCCCTCCACTTT	CASRGTGGNSPLHF
-	TRBJ1-1	TRBV5-1	-	TGCGCCAGCAGCTTGGTACAGGCGAAGAACTCTGAAGCTTTCTTT	CASSLVQAKNSEAFF
TRBD1	TRBJ2-1	TRBV7-2	-	TGTGCCAGCGGAAGAAGACAGGGGAGCCATGAGCAGTTCTTC	CASGRRQGSHEQFF
-	TRBJ1-1	TRBV2	-	TGTGCCAGCAGTTTAGACAGTAACACTGAAGCTTTCTTT	CASSLDSNTEAFF
-	TRBJ1-4	TRBV5-1	-	TGCGCCAGCAGCCTCAGCGGGACAAATAATGAAAAACTGTTTTTT	CASSLSGTNNEKLFF
-	TRBJ2-5	TRBV5-1	few	TGCGCCAGCAGCTTGCAAGAGACCCAGTACTTC	CASSLQETQYF
TRBD2	TRBJ2-5	TRBV10-3	-	TGTGCCATCAGTGGACTAGCGGGACAAGAGACCCAGTACTTC	CAISGLAGQETQYF
-	TRBJ1-2	TRBV27	-	TGTGCCAGCAGTTTGACAGCCAACTATGGCTACACCTTC	CASSLTANYGYTF
TRBD2	TRBJ2-1	TRBV7-8	-	TGTGCCAGCAGCTTAGCGCTAGCGGGGGTTTCCTACAATGAGCAGTTCTTC	CASSLALAGVSYNEQFF
-	TRBJ2-2	TRBV11-1	-	TGTGCCAGCAGCTTACGGGCAAACACCGGGGAGCTGTTTTTT	CASSLRANTGELFF
TRBD2	TRBJ2-3	TRBV10-2	-	TGCGCCAGCAGTGAGTCTAGCGGGACAGATACGCAGTATTTT	CASSESSGTDTQYF
-	TRBJ2-7	TRBV7-2	once	TGTGCCAGCGCTAGCGCGTCCTACGAGCAGTACTTC	CASASASYEQYF
-	TRBJ1-1	TRBV21-1	few	TGTGCCAGCAGCAAAGGACAGGTGAACACTGAAGCTTTCTTT	CASSKGQVNTEAFF
TRBD1	TRBJ2-7	TRBV7-6	-	TGTGCCAGCAGCTTAGGGCCGACAGGGGGCGACTTCGCCTACGAGCAGTACTTC	CASSLGPTGGDFAYEQYF
-	TRBJ1-5	TRBV2	-	TGTGCCAGCAGTCGTGGCAATCAGCCCCAGCATTTT	CASSRGNQPQHF
TRBD2	TRBJ2-7	TRBV10-2	-	TGCGCCAGCAATCACGTAAGGACTAGCGACTCCTACGAGCAGTACTTC	CASNHVRTSDSYEQYF
-	TRBJ2-7	TRBV11-3	-	TGTGCCAGCAGCTTCGACAGAGACTACGAGCAGTACTTC	CASSFDRDYEQYF
-	TRBJ2-7	TRBV23-1	-	TGCGCCAGCAGTCAGGCATGCCGGGACCCCAGCTCCTACGAGCAGTACTTC	CASSQACRDPSSYEQYF
-	TRBJ2-3	TRBV19	-	TGTGCCAGTAGCTCAATCGGGATAGTCCGCACAGATACGCAGTATTTT	CASSSIGIVRTDTQYF
TRBD1	TRBJ2-7	TRBV6-1	-	TGTGCCACCTCTACTGGGACAGGGGCCTACGAGCAGTACTTC	CATSTGTGAYEQYF